The clone carrying this T cell receptor beta chain was seen more than once but under ten times. The antigen is not known. Constant-segment primers were used for 5'RACE, and the resulting TCR alpha and TCR beta cDNA libraries carried sample barcodes and UMIs. TCRdb reanalysed the 5' RACE reads using MiXCR and keeps one entry per CDR3 protein. The sample has under 400,000 distinct CDR3 sequences, around 28% seen once. The data were obtained in a study of T-cell memory formation after mild COVID-19. Germline CDR1 reads SGHRS; CDR2 reads YFSETQ. V was trimmed by 0 bases and J by 2 bases, leaving 12 bases between them. The CDR3 runs to 15 residues. Findings and limits, study-wide: The second-wave clones peaking on day 37 were not confirmed as SARS-CoV-2-specific. The study detected some responding clones in pre-infection memory, suggesting cross-reactive memory joined. Later expanders leaned toward CD4+, whereas clones contracting from day 15 to 85 were balanced CD4/CD8.

The chain recombines TRBV5-1 with TRBJ2-7; a possible D gene is TRBD1 (5 bases). Sequenced input: PBMCs or a T cell subset sorted from them (not recorded which). The TCR originated in an adult woman who had mild COVID-19 (a few samples of this study predate the infection). Cell type and time point are not known. CDR3 protein: CASSLEWTPTYEQYF. CDR3 sequence (DNA): TGCGCCAGCAGCTTGGAATGGACACCTACCTACGAGCAGTACTTC.